This passage covers 28 T cell receptor beta chains from one sample sequenced in a study of blood T cell repertoires in COVID-19. TCRdb's copy holds only in-frame clones and misses some; the assay was immunoSEQ multiplex PCR. Among more than 45,000 clones listed, around 90% were seen once. Sequencing was done on a sample of peripheral blood. The source of these receptors is a human donor in a cohort sampled during active COVID-19.

The gene calls are TRBV25-1 and TRBJ2-7; 12 nucleotides agree with TRBD1. Germline assignment: CDR1 MGHDK and CDR2 SYGVNS. This CDR3 spans 14 amino acids. The trim removed 10 bases at V and 2 bases at J, leaving 6 bases unmatched. The CDR3 loop reads CATKGDRGPYEQYF. The CDR3 region has the DNA TGTGCCACGAAAGGGGACAGGGGGCCCTACGAGCAGTACTTC.

CDR3 nucleotides: TGTGCCAGCAGCCGGGACAGAAATTATCAGCCCCAGCATTTT. This encodes CASSRDRNYQPQHF. The rearrangement joins TRBV7-8 to TRBJ1-5, with 7 positions matching TRBD1. The CDR3 is made up of 14 amino acids. The germline CDR1 and CDR2 sequences are SGHVS and FQNEAQ. J gave up 5 bases and V 5 bases, and 6 bases lay outside the gene matches.

The chain recombines TRBV6-5 with TRBJ1-2; D is uncertain. Germline V gene data show CDR1 as MNHEY and CDR2 as SVGAGI. The CDR3 consists of 15 residues. Deletions cut 6 bases from V and 6 bases from J, with 20 bases between. For the CDR3, the DNA is TGTGCCAGCAGCGCAGGTGGGATCCCGAGGGATGGCTACACCTTC. The encoded protein is CASSAGGIPRDGYTF.

This sequence joins TRBV9 and TRBJ2-6; 7 bases are shared with TRBD1. This CDR3 is 19 amino acids long. The V gene's germline CDR1 is SGDLS and CDR2 YYNGEE. Losses at the gene ends were 3 bases for V and 1 base for J; bases not matched to a gene: 13. The CDR3 spells CASSGKRQGIISGANVLTF. DNA for the CDR3: TGTGCCAGCAGCGGAAAAAGACAGGGAATAATATCTGGGGCCAACGTCCTGACTTTC.

The chain has TRBV28 and TRBJ2-1; 12 positions match TRBD2. J lost 6 bases, V lost 6 bases, and 6 bases had no gene match. Germline CDR1 MDHEN, CDR2 SYDVKM. The CDR3 sequence is 15 residues long. The CDR3 sequence is CASRSPGLAGNEQFF. The DNA for the CDR3 is TGTGCCAGCAGGTCGCCGGGACTAGCGGGCAATGAGCAGTTCTTC.

V usage is TRBV19 and J usage is TRBJ2-2, with D maybe TRBD1 (6 bases). V lost 7 bases and J 0 bases, leaving 12 bases between the germline ends. This CDR3 region has 15 residues. Germline CDR1 is LNHDA and CDR2 is SQIVND (reference sequence). In DNA form, the CDR3 reads TGTGCCAGTACTCGGGACACAGCGAACACCGGGGAGCTGTTTTTT. Its translation is CASTRDTANTGELFF.

J is TRBJ2-7 and V is TRBV11-2, with TRBD1 matching 7 bases. V lost 1 base and J lost 5; bases outside the gene matches: 8. CDR1 is SGHAT and CDR2 is FQNNGV in the germline V gene. CDR3 length: 15 amino acids. The CDR3 spells CASSLGVWDSNEQYF. The CDR3 DNA reads TGTGCCAGCAGCTTAGGGGTTTGGGACAGTAACGAGCAGTACTTC.

This sequence joins TRBV19 and TRBJ1-1; the match to TRBD1 covers 9 bases. CDR3 length equals 14 residues. J lost 4 bases, V lost 6 bases, and 6 bases had no gene match. Germline V lookup: CDR1 LNHDA, CDR2 SQIVND (reference sequence). Written as DNA, the CDR3 is TGTGCCAGTAGCCGGACAGGGGTGAGCACTGAAGCTTTCTTT. Amino acid sequence: CASSRTGVSTEAFF.

The chain employs TRBV6-5 and TRBJ1-2; 7 nucleotides match TRBD1. V trimming: 6 bases; J trimming: 3 bases; junction bases outside the gene matches: 4. The CDR3 runs to 13 residues. The germline CDR1 and CDR2 sequences are MNHEY and SVGAGI. The CDR3 sequence: CASRATGDYGYTF. The CDR3 bases are TGTGCCAGCAGAGCCACAGGGGACTATGGCTACACCTTC.

This clone was seen once. J is TRBJ2-5 and V is TRBV19; 7 bases fit TRBD2. Germline values: CDR1 LNHDA, CDR2 SQIVND (reference sequence). V was pared by 4 bases and J by 2 bases, with 1 base of the junction left unmatched. There are 13 residues in the CDR3. CDR3 sequence: CASSTGRQETQYF. DNA for the CDR3: TGTGCCAGTAGTACCGGGAGGCAAGAGACCCAGTACTTC.

The V gene is TRBV2, the J gene TRBJ1-5; 9 positions match TRBD1. The V segment lost 3 bases and the J segment 3 bases; nucleotides outside the gene matches: 12. Germline lookup yields CDR1 SNHLY and CDR2 FYNNEI. The CDR3 totals 18 residues. The CDR3 region is CASSDINWTGAYNQPQHF. In DNA, the CDR3 is TGTGCCAGCAGTGATATTAACTGGACAGGGGCGTACAATCAGCCCCAGCATTTT.

The chain carries TRBV6-6 and TRBJ2-1, with TRBD2 matching over 8 bases. V dropped 2 bases and J dropped 7; count of bases not matched to a gene: 4. The CDR3 consists of 14 residues. Germline CDR1 and CDR2: MNHNY and SVGAGI (reference sequence). CDR3 loop: CASSYTGTSNEQFF. DNA of the CDR3: TGTGCCAGCAGTTACACAGGGACTAGTAATGAGCAGTTCTTC.

V and J are TRBV5-1 and TRBJ2-5; 9 nucleotides align to TRBD2. Trimming at V came to 4 bases and at J to 5 bases, leaving 12 bases not matched to a gene. Germline CDR1 SGHRS, CDR2 YFSETQ. The CDR3 has 16 residues. The CDR3 bases are TGCGCCAGCAGCATAGGACTAGCGCCTAGGGGGGAGACCCAGTACTTC. This codes for CASSIGLAPRGETQYF.

The CDR3 region has the DNA TGTGCCAGCAGCCAAGATGTGGGGCAGGGGGCGATGGGGAGTGAAAAACTGTTTTTT. This encodes CASSQDVGQGAMGSEKLFF. The chain employs TRBV3-1 (or the pseudogene TRBV3-2) and TRBJ1-4; TRBD1 aligns across 8 bases. V dropped 0 bases and J dropped 7; count of bases not matched to a gene: 16. The germline gives CDR1 LGHDT, CDR2 YNNKEL (reference sequence). This CDR3 has 19 residues.

The chain joins TRBV3-1 (or the pseudogene TRBV3-2) to TRBJ1-5; 8 positions agree with TRBD1. The CDR3 is made up of 14 amino acids. Trimming cost V 6 bases and J 0 bases; bases outside gene matches: 1. Germline V gene data show CDR1 as LGHDT and CDR2 as YNNKEL (reference sequence). The CDR3 loop is CASRGQDSNQPQHF. The DNA of the CDR3 is TGTGCCAGCAGGGGACAGGATAGCAATCAGCCCCAGCATTTT.

The J gene is TRBJ2-2, the V gene TRBV11-2; D possibly corresponds to TRBD1 (5 bases). This CDR3 spans 16 amino acids. Germline V lookup: CDR1 SGHAT, CDR2 FQNNGV. V lost 6 bases and J 4 bases, leaving 18 bases between the germline ends. CDR3 sequence (DNA): TGTGCCAGCAGGTTCCAGGGATGGGTAGGCACCGGGGAGCTGTTTTTT. Translated: CASRFQGWVGTGELFF.

The V gene is TRBV10-1, the J gene TRBJ2-3; unclear D gene. This CDR3 spans 14 amino acids. With 4 bases removed from V and 2 bases from J, the gap between germline ends came to 10 bases. The germline CDR1 and CDR2 sequences are WNHNN and SYGVQD (reference sequence). DNA of the CDR3: TGCGCCAGCAGTGCGGAGATGACCACAGATACGCAGTATTTT. This sequence encodes CASSAEMTTDTQYF.

The rearrangement joins TRBV5-1 to TRBJ2-1, with 13 bases identical to TRBD2. From germline, CDR1 is SGHRS and CDR2 YFSETQ. The CDR3 runs to 19 residues. J was trimmed by 1 base and V by 4 bases; bases with no gene match: 11. The CDR3 reads CASSQIGTSGRGSYNEQFF. In nucleotides, the CDR3 is TGCGCCAGCAGCCAAATAGGTACTAGCGGGAGGGGGTCCTACAATGAGCAGTTCTTC.

This chain links TRBV5-1 with TRBJ2-7; 11 nucleotides agree with TRBD1. The junction had 4 bases not matched to a gene; V was cut back by 2 bases and J by 3 bases. Germline CDR1 SGHRS, CDR2 YFSETQ. The CDR3 totals 15 residues. The CDR3 nucleotides are TGCGCCAGCAGCTTCCCGGGACAGGGGGGCTACGAGCAGTACTTC. Protein product: CASSFPGQGGYEQYF.

The genes are TRBV20-1 and TRBJ1-2; a possible D gene is TRBD1 (6 bases). CDR3 length: 10 residues. Between the trimmed V and J ends, which lost 6 bases and 9 bases, there was a span of 11 bases. The germline V gene has CDR1 DFQATT and CDR2 SNEGSKA (reference sequence). CDR3 protein: CSAKDSSYTF. CDR3 nucleotide sequence: TGCAGTGCAAAGGACAGTAGCTACACCTTC.

The chain links TRBV5-1 to TRBJ2-2, with 11 nucleotides matching TRBD2. The CDR3 totals 16 residues. Germline CDR1 reads SGHRS; CDR2 reads YFSETQ. V lost 0 bases, J lost 6 bases, and 4 bases stayed unmatched. The CDR3 spells CASSLGLAGGSGELFF. The CDR3 DNA reads as TGCGCCAGCAGCTTGGGGCTAGCGGGAGGTTCCGGGGAGCTGTTTTTT.

The gene calls are TRBV2 and TRBJ2-5; D remains unclear. The CDR3 spans 13 residues. Per germline, CDR1 SNHLY and CDR2 FYNNEI. The V gene lost 6 bases and the J gene lost 4 bases, with 12 bases spanning the gap. The CDR3 nucleotides read TGTGCCAGCAGGCGACTGGTTCGAGAGACCCAGTACTTC. It is translated as CASRRLVRETQYF.

This clone was detected only a few times. This sequence joins TRBV11-2 and TRBJ2-7; 7 bases are shared with TRBD1. The CDR3 sequence is 15 residues long. The junction had 6 bases not matched to a gene; V was cut back by 1 base and J by 3 bases. Germline CDR1 and CDR2: SGHAT and FQNNGV. CDR3 region: CASSLVLAGGYEQYF. CDR3 in DNA: TGTGCCAGCAGCTTAGTCTTGGCAGGGGGCTACGAGCAGTACTTC.

This clone was found a few times. The chain combines TRBV15 with TRBJ1-4; maybe TRBD1 (6 bases). The CDR3 extends over 17 amino acids. V lost 0 bases to trimming and J lost 2 bases, with 13 bases between them. Germline CDR1 is LNHNV and CDR2 is YYDKDF (reference sequence). CDR3 residues: CATSRDLTRGTNEKLFF. Here the CDR3 DNA reads TGTGCCACCAGCAGAGATCTCACGAGGGGGACTAATGAAAAACTGTTTTTT.

This chain links TRBV5-8 with TRBJ1-5; a possible D gene is TRBD1 (6 bases). This CDR3 has 13 amino acids. Trimming removed 3 bases at V and 5 bases at J, with 9 bases between. In germline, CDR1 is SGHTS, CDR2 YDEGEE. The CDR3 DNA is TGTGCCAGCAGCTGGACAGTTTATCAGCCCCAGCATTTT. Residues: CASSWTVYQPQHF.

V and J are TRBV10-3 and TRBJ2-7, with 11 positions matching TRBD2. Germline CDR1 and CDR2: ENHRY and SYGVKD. Trimming at V came to 6 bases and at J to 0 bases, leaving 1 base not matched to a gene. The CDR3 is 14 residues long. The CDR3 region has the DNA TGTGCCATCAGAACTAGCGGGAGCTCCTACGAGCAGTACTTC. Translated, it gives CAIRTSGSSYEQYF.

The CDR3 nucleotides are TGTGCCACGAGATCTAGCGGGAACACCGGGGAGCTGTTTTTT. Translating gives CATRSSGNTGELFF. This chain joins TRBV6-5 and TRBJ2-2, with 7 bases lining up with TRBD2. CDR1 and CDR2 from the germline V gene are MNHEY and SVGAGI. The V segment lost 10 bases and the J segment 1 base; nucleotides outside the gene matches: 6. The CDR3 totals 14 residues.

This chain joins TRBV10-2 and TRBJ1-5; TRBD1 matches at 8 bases. The CDR3 is made up of 16 amino acids. After removal of 2 bases from V and 5 bases from J, the junction contained 8 bases not matched to a gene. Per germline, CDR1 WSHSY and CDR2 SAAADI. The CDR3 is CASSETPGQAYQPQHF. The DNA for the CDR3 is TGCGCCAGCAGTGAGACCCCGGGACAGGCTTATCAGCCCCAGCATTTT.